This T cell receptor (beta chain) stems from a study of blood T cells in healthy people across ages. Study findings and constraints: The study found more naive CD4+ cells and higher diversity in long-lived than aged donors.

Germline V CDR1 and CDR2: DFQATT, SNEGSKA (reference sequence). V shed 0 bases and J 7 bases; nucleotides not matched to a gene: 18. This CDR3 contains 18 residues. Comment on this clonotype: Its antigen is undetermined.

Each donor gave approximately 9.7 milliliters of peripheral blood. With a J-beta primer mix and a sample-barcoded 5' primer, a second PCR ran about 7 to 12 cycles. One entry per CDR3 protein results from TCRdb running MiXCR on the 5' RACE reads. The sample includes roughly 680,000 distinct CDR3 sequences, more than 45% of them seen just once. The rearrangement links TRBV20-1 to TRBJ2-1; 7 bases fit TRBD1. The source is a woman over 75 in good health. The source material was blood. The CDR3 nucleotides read TGCAGTGCTAGAGAGTTAAGGACAGGTCCTACTACTGGAAATGAGCAGTTCTTC. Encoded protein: CSARELRTGPTTGNEQFF.